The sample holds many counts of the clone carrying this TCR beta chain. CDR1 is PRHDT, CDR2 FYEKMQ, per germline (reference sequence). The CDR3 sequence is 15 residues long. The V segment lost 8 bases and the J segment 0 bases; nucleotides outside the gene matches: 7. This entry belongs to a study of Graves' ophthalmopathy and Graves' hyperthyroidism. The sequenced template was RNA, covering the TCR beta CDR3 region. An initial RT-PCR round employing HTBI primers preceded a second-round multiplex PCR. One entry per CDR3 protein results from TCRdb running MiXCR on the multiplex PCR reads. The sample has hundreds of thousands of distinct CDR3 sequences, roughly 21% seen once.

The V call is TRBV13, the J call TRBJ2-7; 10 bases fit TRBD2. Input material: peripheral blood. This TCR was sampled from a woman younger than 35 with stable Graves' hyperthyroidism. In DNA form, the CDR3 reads TGTGCCAGCGGCTCCGGGACTAGCGACTCCTACGAGCAGTACTTC. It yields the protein CASGSGTSDSYEQYF. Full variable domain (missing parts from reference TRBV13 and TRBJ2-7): AAGVIQSPRHLIKEKRETATLKCYPIPRHDTVYWYQQGPGQDPQFLISFYEKMQSDKGSIPDRFSAQQFSDYHSELNMSSLELGDSALYFCASGSGTSDSYEQYFGPGTRLTVT.